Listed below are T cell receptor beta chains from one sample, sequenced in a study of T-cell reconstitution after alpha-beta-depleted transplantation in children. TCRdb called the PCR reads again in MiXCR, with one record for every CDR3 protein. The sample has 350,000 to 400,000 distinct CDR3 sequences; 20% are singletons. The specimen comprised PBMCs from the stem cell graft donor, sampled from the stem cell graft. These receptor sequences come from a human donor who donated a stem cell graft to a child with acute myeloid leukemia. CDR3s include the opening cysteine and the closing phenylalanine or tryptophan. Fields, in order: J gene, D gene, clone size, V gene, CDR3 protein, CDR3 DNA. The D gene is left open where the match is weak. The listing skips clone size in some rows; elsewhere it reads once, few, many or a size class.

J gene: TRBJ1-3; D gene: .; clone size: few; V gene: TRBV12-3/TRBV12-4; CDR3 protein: CASRQGTGNTIYF; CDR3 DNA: TGTGCCAGCAGGCAGGGCACTGGAAACACCATATATTTT
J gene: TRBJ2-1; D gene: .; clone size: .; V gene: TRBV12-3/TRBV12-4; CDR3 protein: CASSFRDPLGSSYNEQFF; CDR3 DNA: TGTGCCAGCAGTTTCCGGGACCCGCTAGGGAGCTCCTACAATGAGCAGTTCTTC
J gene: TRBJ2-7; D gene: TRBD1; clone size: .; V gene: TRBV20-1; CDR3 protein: CSAQRTGGGLAHEQYF; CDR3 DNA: TGCAGTGCTCAGCGGACAGGGGGCGGGTTGGCGCACGAGCAGTACTTC
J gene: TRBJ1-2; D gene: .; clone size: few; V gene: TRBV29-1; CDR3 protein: CSVEDRSQSWGYTF; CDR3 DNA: TGCAGCGTTGAAGATCGGTCACAGTCGTGGGGCTACACCTTC
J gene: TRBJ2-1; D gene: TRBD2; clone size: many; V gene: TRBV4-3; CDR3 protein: CASSQEWTSYNNEQFF; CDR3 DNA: TGCGCCAGCAGCCAGGAATGGACTAGCTATAACAATGAGCAGTTCTTC
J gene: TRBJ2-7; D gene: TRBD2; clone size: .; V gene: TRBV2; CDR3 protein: CASSEAAGGSYEQYF; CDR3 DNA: TGTGCCAGCAGTGAAGCCGCGGGAGGCTCCTACGAGCAGTACTTC
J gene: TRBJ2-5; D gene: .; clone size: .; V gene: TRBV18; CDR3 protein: CASSPPAVKETQYF; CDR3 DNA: TGTGCCAGCTCACCACCCGCAGTTAAAGAGACCCAGTACTTC
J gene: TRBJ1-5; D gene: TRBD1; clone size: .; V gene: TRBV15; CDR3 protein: CATSRQQGAIQPQHF; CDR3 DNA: TGTGCCACCAGCAGACAACAGGGGGCAATTCAGCCCCAGCATTTT
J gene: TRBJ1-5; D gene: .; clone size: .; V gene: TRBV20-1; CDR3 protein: CSASEQGYQPQHF; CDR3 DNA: TGCAGTGCTAGTGAGCAGGGTTATCAGCCCCAGCATTTT
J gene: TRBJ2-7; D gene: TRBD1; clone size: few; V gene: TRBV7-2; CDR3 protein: CASSHRQGVGEQYF; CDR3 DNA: TGTGCCAGCAGCCATCGACAGGGGGTGGGTGAGCAGTACTTC
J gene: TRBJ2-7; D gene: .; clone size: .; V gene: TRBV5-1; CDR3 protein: CASSQPGTTSYEQYF; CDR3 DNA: TGCGCCAGCAGCCAACCCGGGACCACATCCTACGAGCAGTACTTC
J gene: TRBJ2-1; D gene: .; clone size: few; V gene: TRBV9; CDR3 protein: CASSVANNEQFF; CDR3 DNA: TGTGCCAGCAGCGTAGCGAATAATGAGCAGTTCTTC
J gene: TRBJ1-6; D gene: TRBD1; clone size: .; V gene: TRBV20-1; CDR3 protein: CSATIRDRGLAPLHF; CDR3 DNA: TGCAGTGCTACTATCCGGGACAGGGGACTAGCGCCCCTCCACTTT
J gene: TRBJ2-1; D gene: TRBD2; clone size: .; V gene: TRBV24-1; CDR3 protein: CATSDFAGGYNEQFF; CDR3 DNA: TGTGCCACCAGTGATTTTGCGGGAGGGTACAATGAGCAGTTCTTC
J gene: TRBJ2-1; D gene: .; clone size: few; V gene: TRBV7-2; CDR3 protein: CASSPRSSASEQFF; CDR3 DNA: TGTGCCAGCAGCCCTAGGTCTAGCGCTTCTGAGCAGTTCTTC
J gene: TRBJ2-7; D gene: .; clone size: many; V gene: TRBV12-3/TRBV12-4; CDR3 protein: CASSPIGASSAQYF; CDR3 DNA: TGTGCCAGCAGTCCTATAGGGGCCTCTTCTGCGCAGTACTTC
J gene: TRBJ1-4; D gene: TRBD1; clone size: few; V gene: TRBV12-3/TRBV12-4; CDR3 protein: CASRSSGGGGEKLFF; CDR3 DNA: TGTGCCAGCAGATCTTCAGGGGGGGGAGGTGAAAAACTGTTTTTT
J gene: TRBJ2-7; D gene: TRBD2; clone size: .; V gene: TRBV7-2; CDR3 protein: CASSSPLAGGAYEQYF; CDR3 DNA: TGTGCCAGCAGCTCACCGCTAGCGGGAGGTGCCTACGAGCAGTACTTC
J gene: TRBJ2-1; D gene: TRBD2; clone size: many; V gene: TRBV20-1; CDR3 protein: CSARGPGLYNEQFF; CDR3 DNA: TGCAGTGCTAGAGGGCCGGGACTATACAATGAGCAGTTCTTC
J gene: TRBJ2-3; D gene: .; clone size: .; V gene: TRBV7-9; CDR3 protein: CASSLEGGADTQYF; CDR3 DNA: TGTGCCAGCAGCTTAGAAGGAGGGGCAGATACGCAGTATTTT
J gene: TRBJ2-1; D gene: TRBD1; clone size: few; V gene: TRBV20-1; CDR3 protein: CSAQDRESYNEQFF; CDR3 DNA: TGCAGTGCACAGGACAGGGAGAGTTACAATGAGCAGTTCTTC
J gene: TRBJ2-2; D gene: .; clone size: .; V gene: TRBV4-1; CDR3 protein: CASSQDWAGNTGELFF; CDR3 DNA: TGCGCCAGCAGCCAAGATTGGGCAGGGAACACCGGGGAGCTGTTTTTT
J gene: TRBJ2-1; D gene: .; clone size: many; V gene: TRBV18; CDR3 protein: CASSPSLTGKEEQFF; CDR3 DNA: TGTGCCAGCTCACCAAGTTTAACAGGAAAGGAGGAGCAGTTCTTC
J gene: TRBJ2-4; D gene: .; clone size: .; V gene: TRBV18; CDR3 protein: CASSGGTEAKNIQYF; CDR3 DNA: TGTGCCAGCTCAGGGGGGACGGAGGCCAAAAACATTCAGTACTTC
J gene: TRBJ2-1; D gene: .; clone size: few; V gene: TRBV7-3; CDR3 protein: CASSPSGTGMGYEQFF; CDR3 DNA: TGTGCCAGCAGCCCCTCCGGGACGGGAATGGGGTATGAGCAGTTCTTC
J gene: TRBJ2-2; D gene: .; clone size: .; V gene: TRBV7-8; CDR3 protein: CASSLAGGGPTGELFF; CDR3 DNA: TGTGCCAGCAGCTTAGCGGGAGGGGGACCCACCGGGGAGCTGTTTTTT
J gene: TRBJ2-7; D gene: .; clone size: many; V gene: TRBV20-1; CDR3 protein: CSATDADSLLAEQYF; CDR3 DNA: TGCAGTGCGACGGACGCGGACAGCTTGTTAGCCGAGCAGTACTTC
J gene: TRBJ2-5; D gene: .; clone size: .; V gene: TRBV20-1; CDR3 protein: CSAAGQQETQYF; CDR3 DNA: TGCAGTGCGGCGGGACAACAAGAGACCCAGTACTTC
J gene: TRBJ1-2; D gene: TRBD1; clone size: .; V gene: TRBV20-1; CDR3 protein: CSAQSGTGPGDYTF; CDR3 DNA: TGCAGTGCGCAGTCCGGGACAGGGCCCGGTGACTACACCTTC
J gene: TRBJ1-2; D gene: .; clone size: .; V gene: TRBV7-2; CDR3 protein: CASSSLTPKDYTF; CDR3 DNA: TGTGCCAGCAGCTCGTTGACCCCAAAGGACTACACCTTC
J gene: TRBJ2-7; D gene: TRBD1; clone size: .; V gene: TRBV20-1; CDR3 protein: CSARASSTGGIEQYF; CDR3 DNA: TGCAGTGCTAGAGCCTCCTCGACAGGGGGGATAGAGCAGTACTTC
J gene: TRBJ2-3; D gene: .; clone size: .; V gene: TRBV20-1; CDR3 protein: CSARPPGEGTQYF; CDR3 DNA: TGCAGTGCTAGACCCCCTGGGGAAGGTACGCAGTATTTT
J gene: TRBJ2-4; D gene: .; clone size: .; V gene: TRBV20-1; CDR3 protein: CSARDRGSSENIQYF; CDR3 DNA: TGCAGTGCTAGAGATCGGGGTAGCTCGGAAAACATTCAGTACTTC
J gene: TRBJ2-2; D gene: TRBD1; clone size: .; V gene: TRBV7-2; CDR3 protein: CASSRTGSTGELFF; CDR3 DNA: TGTGCCAGCAGCCGGACAGGTAGCACCGGGGAGCTGTTTTTT
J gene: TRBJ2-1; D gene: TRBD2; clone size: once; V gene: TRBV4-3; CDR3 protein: CASSQDGLVGGNEQFF; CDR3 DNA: TGCGCCAGCAGCCAAGACGGACTAGTAGGCGGCAATGAGCAGTTCTTC